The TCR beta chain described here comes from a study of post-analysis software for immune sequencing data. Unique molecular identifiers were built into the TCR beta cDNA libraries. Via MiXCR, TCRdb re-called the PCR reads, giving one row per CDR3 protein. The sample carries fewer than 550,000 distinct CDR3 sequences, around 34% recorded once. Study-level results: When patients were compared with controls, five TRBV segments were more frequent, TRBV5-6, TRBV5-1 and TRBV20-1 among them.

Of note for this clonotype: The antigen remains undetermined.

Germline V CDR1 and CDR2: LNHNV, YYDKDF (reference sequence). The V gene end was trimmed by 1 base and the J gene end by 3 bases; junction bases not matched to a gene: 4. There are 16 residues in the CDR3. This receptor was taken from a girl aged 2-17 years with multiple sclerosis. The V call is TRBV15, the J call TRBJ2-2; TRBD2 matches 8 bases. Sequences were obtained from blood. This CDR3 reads CATSRGKRGYTGELFF. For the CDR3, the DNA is TGTGCCACCAGCAGAGGAAAGCGGGGGTACACCGGGGAGCTGTTTTTT. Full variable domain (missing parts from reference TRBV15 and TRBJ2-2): DAMVIQNPRYQVTQFGKPVTLSCSQTLNHNVMYWYQQKSSQAPKLLFHYYDKDFNNEADTPDNFQSRRPNTSFCFLDIRSPGLGDTAMYLCATSRGKRGYTGELFFGEGSRLTVL.